Sequencing of this TCR beta chain was carried out in a study of blood T cells in healthy people across ages. This clonotype was seen repeatedly, ten times or more. Alongside a J-beta primer mix, a sample-barcoded 5' primer served in a second PCR lasting about 7 to 12 cycles. TCRdb redid the calling of the 5' RACE reads with MiXCR, one entry per CDR3 protein. The table lists some 890,000 distinct CDR3 sequences, around 29% of them singletons. CDR3 size: 11 residues. V lost 4 bases and J 5 bases, leaving 6 bases between the germline ends. Germline V gene data show CDR1 as ENHRY and CDR2 as SYGVKD. The same specimen was also included in a second study, on T cells of mothers and their children.

Sequences were obtained from blood. This sequence was found in a woman aged 35 to 49 in good health. The V call is TRBV10-3, the J call TRBJ2-7; TRBD2 might be the D (6 bases). For the CDR3, the DNA is TGTGCCATCAGTGGCGGGGACGAGCAGTACTTC. Translating gives CAISGGDEQYF.